This entry describes one T cell receptor (beta chain). There are a few counts of this clone. No antigen is known for it. Base qualities are missing; no much larger clone stands one base away. The immunoSEQ Assay, a bias-controlled multiplex PCR, was used to amplify TCRbeta CDR3 regions from genomic DNA. Per the original workflow: The number of nucleated cells in each sample was estimated from the amplification of reference gene primers within the assay. To quantify the absolute abundance of each unique TCRbeta CDR3 rearrangement, sequence reads were collapsed and filtered. For each sample, productive Simpson clonality was calculated as the square root of Simpson's diversity index over productive rearrangements. The immuneACCESS repertoire file appears here via TCRdb, limited to in-frame rearrangements. These files lack a portion of the clones; in checked studies, under half of the deficit traces to unresolved V genes, and the cause of the others is not known. From that table come the V and J calls and clone size; the DNA was used to work out D and trimming. The sample table lists roughly 300,000 clones, roughly 90% of them with a count of one. The ten most abundant clones make up roughly 6.7% of the sample.

These data belong to a study of blood T cell repertoires in COVID-19 (dated by TCRdb to the early 2020s). The study in broad terms: Collaborator samples came from the United States, Italy and Spain and covered acute and convalescent phases of COVID-19. The prospective study material was composed of cDNA or gDNA derived from T cells, B-cell-depleted T cells, or PBMCs. Deeply sampled blood TCRbeta repertoires from subjects exposed to, actively infected with, or recovered from COVID-19 were included in the dataset. The repertoires were released in a freely available public database meant as a resource for research on the immune response to SARS-CoV-2. The samples were drawn from the first 160 participants of the ongoing ImmuneRACE study and from about 1,200 subjects provided by 6 global collaborators. Nearly every sample came with metadata listing a de-identified subject ID, COVID-19 status, age in years and sex. Where available, HLA class I and class II types were taken from metadata supplied by the sample provider and were not determined by assay-based typing. What the work shows at the level of the full study, not this receptor alone: The quantity of clinical and demographic metadata differed by source and by participant and was supplied without curation.

Reading from cysteine to phenylalanine, the CDR3 counts 15 amino acids. Only the CDR3 region is kept as DNA, spanning 45 bases read in frame from base 1. The CDR1 and CDR2 encoded by the germline V gene are MNHEY and SVGAGI. The germline V and J ends show losses of 4 bases and 7 bases respectively, and no gene match explains 10 bases of the junction. Samples from volunteer blood donors who had recovered from COVID-19 were contributed by a second Seattle source. Collaborating institutions collected whole blood in K2EDTA tubes following their own protocols. For TCRbeta analysis, collaborators shipped samples as frozen whole blood, isolated PBMCs, or DNA extracted from either of those sample types.

This receptor was identified in a man in his late teens or twenties who had recovered from COVID-19. This sequence uses TRBV6-5 and TRBJ1-2; 9 junctional bases match TRBD1. Specimen: peripheral blood. The sequenced DNA: TGTGCCAGCAGTTCGGACAGGGGATACAAGGGTGGCTACACCTTC. It encodes CASSSDRGYKGGYTF.